This T cell receptor beta chain was sequenced for a study of early T cells in non-severe SARS-CoV-2 infection. About the study: Bulk RNA from unsorted whole blood was sequenced; chains were unpaired. Whole-study results and caveats: VDJdb-based annotation leaned toward anti-spike CD8 responses and missed private and CD4 specificities.

Molecules of cDNA were individually given unique molecular identifiers that were attached to them. One entry per CDR3 protein results from TCRdb running MiXCR on the 5' RACE reads. The profile shows roughly 51,000 distinct CDR3 sequences, 6.2% of them singletons. From germline, CDR1 is SEHNR and CDR2 FQNEAQ (reference sequence). The V gene end was trimmed by 7 bases and the J gene end by 0 bases; junction bases not matched to a gene: 6. The CDR3 has 17 residues. Comment on this clonotype: No antigen is known for it.

The sample taken for sequencing was whole blood. This clonotype originated in an adult who was a healthcare worker with PCR-confirmed SARS-CoV-2 infection or an uninfected control (not recorded which). The chain links TRBV7-9 to TRBJ2-6; TRBD1 matches 10 bases. This CDR3 reads CASTSGTGVSGANVLTF. The CDR3 DNA sequence: TGTGCCAGCACCTCCGGGACAGGGGTCTCTGGGGCCAACGTCCTGACTTTC.